These T cell receptor beta chains were read from a single sample in a study of cytomegalovirus exposure and HLA in healthy donors. Here immunoSEQ multiplex PCR was the method, and the copy in TCRdb shows in-frame clones only, minus some. Of 140,000 to 150,000 clones listed, about 72% are singletons. Sample: PBMCs. These receptors came from a man aged 35 to 55 in good health and CMV-seronegative. The CDR3 runs from the conserved cysteine through the conserved F or W.

V gene: TRBV29-1; CDR3 protein: CSVLGREAGNIQYF
V gene: TRBV15; CDR3 protein: CATSKGTGQGNQPQHF
V gene: TRBV27; CDR3 protein: CASSLDRGHGYPF
V gene: TRBV29-1; CDR3 protein: CSASTGWGTEAFF
V gene: TRBV28; CDR3 protein: CASTLAGRTQWTQYF
V gene: TRBV4-1; CDR3 protein: CASSQVLLFSQPQHF
V gene: TRBV27; CDR3 protein: CASTASAGVWEQYF
V gene: TRBV6-5; CDR3 protein: CASSYVTGTGVFF
V gene: TRBV5-1; CDR3 protein: CASSPQPGMEYEQYF
V gene: TRBV7-2; CDR3 protein: CASSTTGAGTGELFF
V gene: TRBV2; CDR3 protein: CASSEDLGGGNTIYF
V gene: TRBV14; CDR3 protein: CASSQDSSYGYTF
V gene: TRBV6-5; CDR3 protein: CASSYSRTLTDTQYF
V gene: TRBV6-1; CDR3 protein: CASSGDRARNSPLHF
V gene: TRBV5-1; CDR3 protein: CASSSLRGGDEQFF
V gene: TRBV6-1; CDR3 protein: CASSRGPTGELFF
V gene: TRBV28; CDR3 protein: CASSYWQGGEKLFF
V gene: TRBV6-4; CDR3 protein: CASSDGYTGGTLYGYTF
V gene: TRBV13; CDR3 protein: CASSLTGYNEQFF
V gene: TRBV18; CDR3 protein: CASSPLTSSYNEQFF
V gene: TRBV5-1; CDR3 protein: CASSPDSSPVEQYF
V gene: TRBV27; CDR3 protein: CASSLNPWGGLYNEQFF
V gene: TRBV4-1; CDR3 protein: CASSQVFGSQETQYF
V gene: TRBV5-8; CDR3 protein: CASRLGPGTGGNEQYF
V gene: TRBV10-3; CDR3 protein: CAISGGQPQTGELFF
V gene: TRBV10-3; CDR3 protein: CAISGQLSNQPQHF
V gene: TRBV5-1; CDR3 protein: CASSLKQGAWTDTQYF
V gene: TRBV18; CDR3 protein: CASCKGGAESYEQYF
V gene: TRBV10-3; CDR3 protein: CAISGQEFASEAFF
V gene: TRBV29-1; CDR3 protein: CSATTGANTEAFF
V gene: TRBV5-1; CDR3 protein: CASSQGPASYEQYF
V gene: TRBV6-6; CDR3 protein: CASTLLGADTEAFF
V gene: TRBV28; CDR3 protein: CASSLLPTGPPYEQYF
V gene: TRBV5-1; CDR3 protein: CASSVGGWEAFF
V gene: TRBV7-3; CDR3 protein: CASSLGLAGYEQYF
V gene: TRBV9; CDR3 protein: CASSARDASYNEQFF